This paragraph covers one T cell receptor (beta chain) sequence. What this receptor recognizes is not known. Per-base qualities were not stored, and no clone one base away is much larger. The data belong to a study of T cells in Graves' hyperthyroidism and ophthalmopathy (dated by TCRdb to about 2019). Some background on the complete study: Peripheral blood was sampled at the time of initial diagnosis, prior to any treatment. To identify distinguishing TCR V-J signatures, a discovery cohort of roughly 100 patients was used, comprising 40 to 45 with Graves' ophthalmopathy and 55 to 65 with stable Graves' hyperthyroidism. An independent validation cohort of under 20 hyperthyroidism patients and approximately 17 patients who later progressed to ophthalmopathy tested prospective prediction of ophthalmopathy. The roughly 99 discovery patients were divided at random into training and test sets in a 7:3 ratio. The study also compared thyroid tissue and blood T-cell repertoires from several Graves' hyperthyroidism patients. Once sampling was done, hyperthyroidism patients were given methimazole at a starting dose of 30 mg daily, whereas ophthalmopathy patients were given high-dose intravenous methylprednisolone. The paper reports TCR Vbeta CDR3 sequencing of roughly 140 peripheral blood samples: approximately 43 ophthalmopathy, 75 to 80 hyperthyroidism and roughly 17 progressor patients. Results and caveats for the whole study, not just this receptor: During validation, the model predicted progression to ophthalmopathy a median of approximately 6.5 months ahead of onset, with around 70% sensitivity and roughly 75% specificity. No statistical method was used to fix the sample size in advance, and group allocation was not hidden from the investigators. A model built on a 13 V-J signature distinguished ophthalmopathy from stable hyperthyroidism, reaching approximately 89% sensitivity and around 81% specificity in cross-validation and 80%/75% in testing. Most expanded thyroid clonotypes (frequency above 0.001) were also found in blood, which suggests that blood repertoires may mirror thyroid immune responses.

Hyperthyroidism patients were newly diagnosed, with disease duration under 2 months, and aged 18 to 65 years. Exclusion was applied to patients with uncontrolled infections, other autoimmune diseases, pregnancy or lactation. Diagnoses were established on the basis of clinical symptoms, serum thyroxine and TRAb, thyroid ultrasound, and orbital computed tomography. Blood from progressor patients was drawn when they were first diagnosed with hyperthyroidism, before any ophthalmopathy symptoms appeared. PBMCs were separated from roughly 9.3 ml of fresh peripheral blood using Ficoll-Paque density gradient centrifugation. Progressor patients were first diagnosed with Graves' hyperthyroidism and then developed ophthalmopathy during follow-up. Total RNA was extracted using Trizol reagent, and RNA quality was assessed on an Agilent 2100 Bioanalyzer. Cut back by 2 bases and 5 bases, the V and J ends lie 13 bases apart. CDR1 is given as KGHSH and CDR2 as LQKENI, both from the germline V gene. The cysteine opens and the phenylalanine closes a CDR3 of 14 amino acids. Only CDR3 DNA is held: 42 bases, read in frame from base 1.

The TCR beta CDR3 regions were amplified from the RNA transcripts. The TCR CDR3 was subjected to a first round of RT-PCR using the HTBI primer set and the Qiagen OneStep RT-PCR kit. Libraries were constructed in a second round of multiplex PCR, after which size selection and purification were carried out. The libraries were sequenced on an Illumina HiSeq2000 using paired-end 100 bp reads. The authors' pipeline ran thus. SOAPnuke was used to process the raw data, throwing out any read that contained adapters or uncalled bases, had a mean Phred below 15, or lacked an exact constant-primer or identifier match. High-quality paired reads were merged with COPE v1.2.5, and unique nucleotide sequences were defined as clonotypes. MiTCR v1.1 was used to align clonotypes to the IMGT TRBV, TRBD and TRBJ reference segments. The analysis was restricted to V-J combinations with a frequency above 0.0001, which together covered 99% to 99.2% of the repertoires. A TCS score was defined as the ratio of F50 (clonal expansion) to E x V (chaos), with BLOSUM62-based TCRdist applied between CDR3 peptides within each V-J. Welch's t-statistics and random forest reduced roughly 500 V-J features to 10 to 15, which were used in a naive Bayes classifier (R e1071). TCRdb itself trimmed the public reads at Q25 with fastp, ran MiXCR and retained productive beta chains. Every distinct CDR3 protein forms one entry, paired with its most common genes and DNA. TCRdb's processing, not the authors' own work, is the source of the V and J calls. The table for this sample lists approximately 400,000 distinct CDR3 sequences; 13% of them were counted only once. The ten largest clonotypes hold around 21% of the sample.

This clonotype originated in a man younger than 45 with Graves' hyperthyroidism that later progressed to Graves' ophthalmopathy. The sample taken for sequencing was blood. The sequence links TRBV18 to TRBJ2-7; the D gene is possibly TRBD1 or TRBD2, each agreeing over 5 bases. The CDR3 has the sequence CASSPGAARDEQYF. The DNA is TGTGCCAGCTCACCAGGGGCAGCGAGGGACGAGCAGTACTTC.